One and the same sample provided the 29 T cell receptor beta chains below, sequenced in a study of blood T cell repertoires in COVID-19. Data came from immunoSEQ multiplex PCR; TCRdb stores just in-frame clones and leaves some out. The sample lists some 73,000 clones, approximately 80% seen once, with under 4.5% in the top ten. The sample was peripheral blood. The receptor set was obtained from a woman aged 55-69 years with acute or convalescent COVID-19.

This clone has just one count. This rearrangement joins TRBV6-6 to TRBJ2-7; 8 bases align to TRBD1. Per the germline V gene, CDR1 is MNHNY and CDR2 is SVGAGI (reference sequence). CDR3 size: 15 residues. V lost 2 bases, J lost 3 bases, and 6 bases stayed unmatched. CDR3 coding DNA: TGTGCCAGCAGTTACACCGGACAGGGTAACTACGAGCAGTACTTC. Translating it yields CASSYTGQGNYEQYF.

This clone has a handful of counts. The chain links TRBV14 to TRBJ1-2, with D tentatively TRBD1 (5 bases). The ends were cut back, 2 bases at V and 4 bases at J, with 8 bases in the middle. CDR1 is SGHDN and CDR2 is FVKESK in the germline V gene. The CDR3 length is 13 residues. CDR3 coding DNA: TGTGCCAGCAGCCAAAAGGGGTTCTATGGCTACACCTTC. Translation: CASSQKGFYGYTF.

The chain is built from TRBV10-1 and TRBJ1-1; 7 nucleotides align to TRBD1. This CDR3 has 18 residues. Germline-derived CDR1 and CDR2 are WNHNN and SYGVQD (reference sequence). With 3 bases clipped from V and 5 bases from J, the junction kept 18 bases outside the gene matches. The CDR3 bases are TGCGCCAGCAGTGACGGAATTGATTGGCAGGGGGGAGAAACTGAAGCTTTCTTT. Translating it yields CASSDGIDWQGGETEAFF.

This chain uses TRBV18 with TRBJ1-2, with 10 bases lining up with TRBD1. The CDR3 is 14 residues long. Trimming cost V 3 bases and J 4 bases; bases outside gene matches: 2. Germline V gene sequence: CDR1 KGHSH, CDR2 LQKENI. This chain's CDR3 is CASSPGQGSYGYTF. The CDR3 bases are TGTGCCAGCTCACCGGGACAGGGGAGCTATGGCTACACCTTC.

The rearrangement links TRBV10-3 to TRBJ1-5, with a weak D call TRBD1 (6 bases). The CDR3 is made up of 14 amino acids. V gave up 6 bases and J gave up 2 bases, with 11 bases separating them. In germline, CDR1 is ENHRY, CDR2 SYGVKD. CDR3 in amino acids: CAIRPQGRNQPQHF. The CDR3 DNA is TGTGCCATCAGGCCACAGGGCCGCAATCAGCCCCAGCATTTT.

This clone has only one observation. The chain couples TRBV27 to TRBJ1-1, with TRBD1 as a possible D gene (5 bases). CDR3 size: 16 residues. V lost 2 bases, J lost 0 bases, and 13 bases lay in between. Germline V gene data show CDR1 as MNHEY and CDR2 as SMNVEV (reference sequence). The CDR3 spells CASSLDAGRMNTEAFF. The CDR3 coding sequence is TGTGCCAGCAGTTTAGACGCGGGACGAATGAACACTGAAGCTTTCTTT.

The chain joins TRBV7-2 to TRBJ2-3, with 11 bases aligning to TRBD2. The CDR3 contains 18 residues. Germline V CDR1 and CDR2: SGHTA, FQGNSA. J gave up 2 bases and V 1 base, and 8 bases lay outside the gene matches. The CDR3, as DNA: TGTGCCAGCAGCTTAGGTTGGGGTAGCGGGGGGGCCACAGATACGCAGTATTTT. Translating gives CASSLGWGSGGATDTQYF.

V is TRBV11-2 and J is TRBJ2-7; no firm D call. V was pared by 4 bases and J by 4 bases, with 5 bases between. This CDR3 is built from 11 residues. Looked up from germline, CDR1 is SGHAT and CDR2 is FQNNGV. The CDR3 DNA reads as TGTGCCAGCAGCTCCATTTACGAGCAGTACTTC. It yields the protein CASSSIYEQYF.

The chain employs TRBV12-3 or TRBV12-4 and TRBJ2-1, with 7 bases that match TRBD1. V dropped 6 bases and J dropped 14; count of bases not matched to a gene: 13. This CDR3 is 13 amino acids long. The CDR3 reads CASSQDRQGRKFF. CDR3 DNA sequence: TGTGCCAGCAGCCAAGACCGACAGGGTCGTAAGTTCTTC.

V gene TRBV15 combines with J gene TRBJ2-3; D might be TRBD2 (6 bases). V lost 3 bases, J lost 6 bases, and 19 bases lay in between. The CDR3 runs 16 residues. Germline V gives CDR1 LNHNV, CDR2 YYDKDF (reference sequence). CDR3 residues: CATSSERDSRVDTQYF. CDR3 nucleotide sequence: TGTGCCACCAGCAGTGAGAGGGACTCCAGGGTCGATACGCAGTATTTT.

This chain connects TRBV18 to TRBJ1-2; D gene uncertain. The CDR3 consists of 14 residues. Germline V CDR1 and CDR2: KGHSH, LQKENI. V lost 5 bases to trimming and J lost 0 bases, with 10 bases between them. For the CDR3, the DNA is TGTGCCAGCTCATCAACTAGTGCTAACTATGGCTACACCTTC. Translation: CASSSTSANYGYTF.

V and J are TRBV6-5 and TRBJ1-4; no firm D call. Trimming removed 6 bases from V and 8 bases from J, with 13 bases in between. The CDR3 runs to 13 residues. Germline V CDR1 and CDR2: MNHEY, SVGAGI. The CDR3 nucleotides are TGTGCCAGCAGGGAGGGCGCGCGGGAAAAACTGTTTTTT. Translated, it gives CASREGAREKLFF.

The rearrangement joins TRBV19 to TRBJ1-2; D is possibly TRBD1 (5 bases). This CDR3 contains 16 residues. Germline V gene lookup returns CDR1 LNHDA and CDR2 SQIVND (reference sequence). V was clipped by 0 bases and J by 2 bases, with 13 bases between them. The CDR3 bases are TGTGCCAGTAGTATAGATCGGAGGGGACGGAACTATGGCTACACCTTC. It encodes CASSIDRRGRNYGYTF.

This chain links TRBV28 with TRBJ1-2, with 7 bases aligning to TRBD1. The CDR3 is 18 amino acids. Germline loops: CDR1 MDHEN, CDR2 SYDVKM. V lost 1 base, J lost 2 bases, and 13 bases stayed unmatched. The CDR3, as DNA: TGTGCCAGCAGTTTATTGAAGATTCGGACAGGAGTGAACTATGGCTACACCTTC. Encoded protein: CASSLLKIRTGVNYGYTF.

The CDR3 DNA sequence: TGCGCCAGCAGACCCTCGCTACCGCTCAACACTGAAGCTTTCTTT. It codes for CASRPSLPLNTEAFF. The genes are TRBV5-1 and TRBJ1-1; D ambiguous. With 5 bases removed from V and 2 bases from J, the gap between germline ends came to 16 bases. Germline loops: CDR1 SGHRS, CDR2 YFSETQ. The CDR3 spans 15 residues.

The chain couples TRBV28 to TRBJ1-3, with 8 bases matching TRBD1. This CDR3 is built from 15 residues. CDR1 and CDR2 from the germline V gene are MDHEN and SYDVKM. With V trimmed by 8 bases and J by 0 bases, 6 bases remained unmatched. CDR3 sequence reads: CASVETGGSGNTIYF. CDR3 coding DNA: TGTGCCAGCGTAGAAACAGGGGGCTCTGGAAACACCATATATTTT.

V and J are TRBV7-2 and TRBJ1-1, with no clear D. Germline CDR1 is SGHTA and CDR2 is FQGNSA. CDR3 size: 13 residues. V was cut by 6 bases and J by 0 bases, with 8 bases left in between. The DNA for the CDR3 is TGTGCCAGCAGGGAGGATATGAACACTGAAGCTTTCTTT. Translation: CASREDMNTEAFF.

This sequence joins TRBV18 and TRBJ2-7; 9 bases fit TRBD2. Unmatched junction bases numbered 9, after V lost 2 bases and J lost 7 bases. The length of the CDR3 is 15 residues. The germline CDR1 and CDR2 sequences are KGHSH and LQKENI. The CDR3 sequence is CASSPGLAGAGEQYF. The CDR3, as DNA: TGTGCCAGCTCACCAGGGTTAGCGGGAGCCGGGGAGCAGTACTTC.

The chain has TRBV14 and TRBJ1-5, with D perhaps TRBD1 (5 bases). The CDR3 contains 14 residues. The germline gives CDR1 SGHDN, CDR2 FVKESK. The ends were cut back, 4 bases at V and 3 bases at J, with 10 bases in the middle. CDR3 region: CASSPTVYNQPQHF. CDR3 in DNA: TGTGCCAGCAGCCCGACAGTTTACAATCAGCCCCAGCATTTT.

This clone turned up a few times. The rearrangement joins TRBV3-1 (or the pseudogene TRBV3-2) to TRBJ2-7; no clear D. The CDR3 sequence is 12 residues long. The germline V gene has CDR1 LGHDT and CDR2 YNNKEL (reference sequence). V shed 8 bases and J shed 0 bases, with 8 bases lying between them. The CDR3 sequence: CASADRSYEQYF. In DNA, the CDR3 is TGTGCCAGCGCAGATCGCTCCTACGAGCAGTACTTC.

The rearrangement joins TRBV21-1 to TRBJ1-2; the D call in the table, TRBD1, was not verified against the DNA. TRBV21-1 is assigned pseudogene status. The CDR3 loop spans 12 amino acids. The CDR3 reads CASISSGHGYTF. The CDR3 DNA reads as TGTGCCAGCATAAGTTCGGGACACGGCTACACCTTC.

The chain uses TRBV19 and TRBJ1-2; D is unclear. Germline V gives CDR1 LNHDA, CDR2 SQIVND (reference sequence). The CDR3 spans 16 residues. Trimming stripped 1 base from V and 0 bases from J, with 12 bases between. The CDR3 region is CASSIGPGISNYGYTF. The CDR3 coding sequence is TGTGCCAGTAGTATAGGGCCCGGGATCTCTAACTATGGCTACACCTTC. Full variable domain (rest looked up from reference TRBV19 and TRBJ1-2): DGGITQSPKYLFRKEGQNVTLSCEQNLNHDAMYWYRQDPGQGLRLIYYSQIVNDFQKGDIAEGYSVSREKKESFPLTVTSAQKNPTAFYLCASSIGPGISNYGYTFGSGTRLTVV.

The chain uses TRBV19 and TRBJ1-4; a possible D gene is TRBD1 (6 bases). The CDR3 is made up of 14 amino acids. Germline CDR1 and CDR2: LNHDA and SQIVND (reference sequence). Trimming took 5 bases from V and 5 from J, leaving 12 bases between them. Here the CDR3 DNA reads TGTGCCAGTAGTTCGGGGACACCAAATGAAAAACTGTTTTTT. Its translation: CASSSGTPNEKLFF.

The chain joins TRBV29-1 to TRBJ1-1, with D possibly matching TRBD1 (6 bases). Trimming removed 4 bases from V and 3 bases from J, with 12 bases in between. This CDR3 has 13 amino acids. CDR1 is SQVTM and CDR2 is ANQGSEA in the germline V gene. The CDR3 bases are TGCAGCGTTGGAACAGGGACGGACACTGAAGCTTTCTTT. It codes for CSVGTGTDTEAFF.

This chain links TRBV5-6 with TRBJ1-1; 11 bases are shared with TRBD1. Germline V lookup: CDR1 SGHDT, CDR2 YYEEEE. The CDR3 consists of 14 residues. With V trimmed by 2 bases and J by 4 bases, 1 base remained unmatched. CDR3 sequence: CASSFGTGGTEAFF. The CDR3 coding sequence is TGTGCCAGCAGCTTTGGGACAGGGGGCACTGAAGCTTTCTTT.

CDR3 bases: TGCGCCAGCAGCTACCTAACAGGTTACGAGCAGTACTTC. It encodes CASSYLTGYEQYF. The gene calls are TRBV5-1 and TRBJ2-7, with D maybe TRBD1 (5 bases). Per the germline V gene, CDR1 is SGHRS and CDR2 is YFSETQ. The CDR3 length is 13 residues. V was pared by 3 bases and J by 4 bases, with 11 bases between.

The J gene is TRBJ2-7, the V gene TRBV18; 9 positions agree with TRBD2. CDR1 KGHSH and CDR2 LQKENI come from the germline V gene. The trim removed 3 bases at V and 3 bases at J, leaving 6 bases unmatched. This CDR3 region has 15 residues. CDR3 bases: TGTGCCAGCTCACCGCGGGGGGGGGCAAACTACGAGCAGTACTTC. Residues: CASSPRGGANYEQYF.

This clone was detected once. The chain combines TRBV28 with TRBJ2-7; TRBD2 aligns across 8 bases. This CDR3 spans 14 amino acids. V lost 7 bases, J lost 3 bases, and 8 bases stayed unmatched. CDR1 and CDR2 from the germline V gene are MDHEN and SYDVKM. CDR3 protein: CASTARGGRYEQYF. The CDR3 nucleotides are TGTGCCAGCACCGCCCGGGGGGGACGCTACGAGCAGTACTTC.

In this sample, this clone turned up a few times. The genes are TRBV4-1 and TRBJ1-3; 9 bases are shared with TRBD1. CDR1 is MGHRA and CDR2 is YSYEKL in the germline V gene. This CDR3 is 16 amino acids long. The trim removed 1 base at V and 4 bases at J, leaving 5 bases unmatched. The CDR3 protein is CASSQVGQGIGNTIYF. For the CDR3, the DNA is TGCGCCAGCAGCCAAGTTGGACAGGGGATAGGAAACACCATATATTTT.